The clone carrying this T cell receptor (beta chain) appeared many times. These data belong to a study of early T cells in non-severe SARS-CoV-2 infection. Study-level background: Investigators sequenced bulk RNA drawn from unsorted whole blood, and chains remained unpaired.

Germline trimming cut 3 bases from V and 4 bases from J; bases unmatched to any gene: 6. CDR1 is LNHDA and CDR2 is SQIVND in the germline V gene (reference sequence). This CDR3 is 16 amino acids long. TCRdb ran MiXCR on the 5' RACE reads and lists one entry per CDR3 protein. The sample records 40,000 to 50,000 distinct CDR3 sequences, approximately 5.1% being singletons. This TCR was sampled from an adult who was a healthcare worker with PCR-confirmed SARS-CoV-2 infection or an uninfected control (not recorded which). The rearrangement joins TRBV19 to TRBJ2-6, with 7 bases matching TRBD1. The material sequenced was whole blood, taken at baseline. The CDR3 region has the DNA TGTGCCAGTAGTATGAGAGGGGGCGCCGGGGCCAACGTCCTGACTTTC. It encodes CASSMRGGAGANVLTF.